Shown below are 28 T cell receptor beta chains from a single sample sequenced in a study of T-cell memory formation after mild COVID-19. MiXCR was run by TCRdb on the 5' RACE reads, yielding one entry per CDR3 protein. The repertoire holds around 300,000 distinct CDR3 sequences, with 8.2% as singletons. Sample: PBMCs or a T cell subset sorted from them (not recorded which). The receptors were sampled from a young man who had mild COVID-19 (a few samples of this study predate the infection). Cell type and time point are not known.

V gene TRBV28 combines with J gene TRBJ1-2; D remains ambiguous. Trimming stripped 3 bases from V and 4 bases from J, with 6 bases between. The CDR3 sequence is 12 residues long. Germline V CDR1 and CDR2: MDHEN, SYDVKM. The CDR3, as DNA: TGTGCCAGCAGTTTTTTGATCTATGGCTACACCTTC. Translation gives CASSFLIYGYTF.

CDR3 DNA sequence: TGTGCCAGCAGAGCTAGCGGGGCCTTATCCTACAATGAGCAGTTCTTC. This sequence encodes CASRASGALSYNEQFF. V is TRBV12-3 or TRBV12-4 and J is TRBJ2-1; 9 positions agree with TRBD2. Losses at the gene ends were 6 bases for V and 1 base for J; bases not matched to a gene: 7. This CDR3 region has 16 residues.

This clonotype has a handful of counts. The chain is built from TRBV15 and TRBJ1-6; D is unresolved. The V gene's germline CDR1 is LNHNV and CDR2 YYDKDF (reference sequence). The germline V and J ends were trimmed by 1 base and 5 bases, with 9 bases remaining between them. The length of the CDR3 is 15 residues. This chain's CDR3 is CATSRVAGNNSPLHF. In DNA, the CDR3 is TGTGCCACCAGCAGAGTAGCCGGTAATAATTCACCCCTCCACTTT.

A few counts support this clonotype. The gene calls are TRBV12-3 or TRBV12-4 and TRBJ1-6, with D unresolved. Trimming stripped 3 bases from V and 9 bases from J, with 9 bases between. This CDR3 is built from 13 residues. In DNA, the CDR3 is TGTGCCAGCAGTTTCGGGTCCTCTTCACCCCTCCACTTT. Translation: CASSFGSSSPLHF.

The chain recombines TRBV18 with TRBJ2-7; D is unclear. Germline CDR1 reads KGHSH; CDR2 reads LQKENI. V was trimmed by 3 bases and J by 2 bases, leaving 8 bases between them. This CDR3 has 13 amino acids. CDR3 region: CASSPSITYEQYF. The CDR3 bases are TGTGCCAGCTCACCGAGCATAACCTACGAGCAGTACTTC.

The chain couples TRBV7-9 to TRBJ2-4, with D possibly being TRBD1 or TRBD2 (5 bases each). Germline CDR1 reads SEHNR; CDR2 reads FQNEAQ (reference sequence). The CDR3 totals 12 residues. The germline V and J ends were trimmed by 1 base and 13 bases, with 11 bases remaining between them. The CDR3 is CASSLGEGDQYF. The CDR3 DNA reads as TGTGCCAGCAGCTTAGGTGAAGGGGACCAGTACTTC. Full variable domain (outside the CDR3, taken from reference TRBV7-9 and TRBJ2-4): DTGVSQNPRHKITKRGQNVTFRCDPISEHNRLYWYRQTLGQGPEFLTYFQNEAQLEKSRLLSDRFSAERPKGSFSTLEIQRTEQGDSAMYLCASSLGEGDQYFGAGTRLSVL.

Many counts were recorded for this clonotype. The chain recombines TRBV7-3 with TRBJ1-5, with D unclear. CDR3 length equals 13 residues. Germline values: CDR1 SGHTA, CDR2 FQGTGA. V shed 4 bases and J shed 7 bases, with 11 bases lying between them. The CDR3 nucleotides read TGTGCCAGCAGCTCCTTTCCGGGCCAGCCCCAGCATTTT. It yields the protein CASSSFPGQPQHF.

The chain couples TRBV6-2 or TRBV6-3 to TRBJ1-6, with D possibly TRBD1 on 6 matching bases. The germline V gene has CDR1 MNHEY and CDR2 SVGEGT. V lost 5 bases, J lost 7 bases, and 12 bases lay in between. There are 14 residues in the CDR3. The CDR3 DNA reads TGTGCCAGCAGTGAACAGGGCCGAAATTCACCCCTCCACTTT. This sequence encodes CASSEQGRNSPLHF.

V gene TRBV10-2 combines with J gene TRBJ2-3; possibly TRBD1 for D (5 bases). Germline V gives CDR1 WSHSY, CDR2 SAAADI. This CDR3 region has 11 residues. V was trimmed by 11 bases and J by 6 bases, leaving 12 bases between them. This CDR3 is CAGSSGDTQYF. CDR3 in DNA: TGCGCCGGGTCGTCAGGGGATACGCAGTATTTT.

This clonotype showed up just a few times. V and J are TRBV5-1 and TRBJ2-1; 7 nucleotides align to TRBD1. Trimming cost V 5 bases and J 6 bases; bases outside gene matches: 5. The CDR3 length is 13 residues. Germline CDR1 SGHRS, CDR2 YFSETQ. The DNA for the CDR3 is TGCGCCAGCAGGACAGGGAGCACCAATGAGCAGTTCTTC. Protein: CASRTGSTNEQFF.

The chain uses TRBV7-6 and TRBJ2-7; the D is unclear. The CDR3 runs 15 residues. Germline V gene sequence: CDR1 SGHVS, CDR2 FNYEAQ. Trimming left V 6 bases short and J 2 bases short, with 17 bases between. The CDR3 DNA reads as TGTGCCAGCAGGTCCACCCGGGCCAAGACCTACGAGCAGTACGTC. As protein: CASRSTRAKTYEQYV.

A few counts support this clonotype. The chain carries TRBV28 and TRBJ2-3; 8 bases map to TRBD2. The V and J ends lost 3 bases and 6 bases, in that order; junction bases with no gene match: 11. Germline V gives CDR1 MDHEN, CDR2 SYDVKM. The CDR3 totals 16 residues. CDR3 amino acids: CASSLDSAGVPDTQYF. CDR3 sequence (DNA): TGTGCCAGCAGTTTGGACTCAGCGGGGGTACCGGATACGCAGTATTTT.

This clonotype appeared a few times. V usage is TRBV5-1 and J usage is TRBJ1-1, with TRBD1 matching over 7 bases. The CDR3 covers 12 residues. Trimming removed 5 bases from V and 6 bases from J; junction bases left unmatched: 4. CDR1 SGHRS and CDR2 YFSETQ come from the germline V gene. In nucleotides, the CDR3 is TGCGCCAGCAGAACAGGGGCCGCTGAAGCTTTCTTT. It encodes CASRTGAAEAFF.

This clonotype was detected only a few times. The chain employs TRBV12-3 or TRBV12-4 and TRBJ2-2; D might be TRBD1 or TRBD2, each matching 5 bases. V was pared by 10 bases and J by 9 bases, with 9 bases between. This CDR3 is 10 amino acids long. The CDR3 sequence is CATRDRELFF. The DNA for the CDR3 is TGTGCCACCCGGGACCGGGAGCTGTTTTTT.

The chain links TRBV9 to TRBJ2-1; 10 bases agree with TRBD1. Trimming at V came to 5 bases and at J to 7 bases, leaving 9 bases not matched to a gene. This CDR3 has 15 amino acids. CDR1 SGDLS and CDR2 YYNGEE come from the germline V gene. CDR3 in DNA: TGTGCCAGCAGGCCGACAGGGGGCCAAAGGAATGAGCAGTTCTTC. It specifies CASRPTGGQRNEQFF. The whole variable domain, filled in from reference TRBV9 and TRBJ2-1, reads DSGVTQTPKHLITATGQRVTLRCSPRSGDLSVYWYQQSLDQGLQFLIQYYNGEERAKGNILERFSAQQFPDLHSELNLSSLELGDSALYFCASRPTGGQRNEQFFGPGTRLTVL.

The chain joins TRBV7-9 to TRBJ2-7; TRBD1 is a possible D gene (6 bases). Between the trimmed V and J ends, which lost 5 bases and 0 bases, there was a span of 20 bases. The CDR3 sequence is 17 residues long. The germline V gene encodes CDR1 SEHNR and CDR2 FQNEAQ (reference sequence). The CDR3 spells CASSRMGQGPSSYEQYV. DNA of the CDR3: TGTGCCAGCAGCAGGATGGGACAAGGACCGAGCTCCTACGAGCAGTACGTC.

Only a few counts were recorded for this clonotype. This chain uses TRBV12-3 or TRBV12-4 with TRBJ2-2, with 8 bases fitting TRBD2. Trimming removed 7 bases from V and 4 bases from J; junction bases left unmatched: 5. There are 14 residues in the CDR3. The CDR3 loop reads CASIGTRSTGELFF. The CDR3 nucleotides are TGTGCCAGCATCGGGACTAGAAGCACCGGGGAGCTGTTTTTT.

V is TRBV12-3 or TRBV12-4 and J is TRBJ2-4, with 15 positions matching TRBD2. The CDR3 contains 15 residues. Trimming took 7 bases from V and 5 from J; bases not matched to a gene: 3. This CDR3 reads CASTWTSGRENIQYF. CDR3 DNA sequence: TGTGCCAGCACCTGGACTAGCGGGAGGGAAAACATTCAGTACTTC.

This clonotype was counted between two and nine times. At one of its ends the junction is not consistent with the germline gene, which may arise from a read error. The chain joins TRBV7-2 to TRBJ2-5; possibly TRBD2 for D (6 bases). The CDR3 has 12 amino acids. Per germline, CDR1 SGHTA and CDR2 FQGNSA. For the CDR3, the DNA is TGTGCCAGCAGCTCGATAGCGGCAGGGCGGCACTTC. Residues: CASSSIAAGRHF.

The rearrangement joins TRBV6-5 to TRBJ2-6, with D possibly being TRBD2 (5 bases). Trimming shortened V by 7 bases and J by 0 bases, and 13 bases separated the two germline ends. The CDR3 totals 16 residues. The V gene's germline CDR1 is MNHEY and CDR2 SVGAGI. CDR3 DNA sequence: TGTGCCAGCACACGAGAGGGAAGCTCTGGGGCCAACGTCCTGACTTTC. Its translation: CASTREGSSGANVLTF.

This clonotype has more than one count but fewer than ten. This chain uses TRBV28 with TRBJ1-1; D call uncertain. CDR1 is MDHEN and CDR2 is SYDVKM in the germline V gene. V gave up 8 bases and J gave up 13 bases, with 8 bases separating them. This CDR3 has 8 amino acids. The CDR3 loop is CASWEVFF. In nucleotides, the CDR3 is TGTGCCAGCTGGGAGGTTTTCTTT.

This clonotype was found a few times. The rearrangement uses TRBV11-3 and TRBJ2-2; 8 bases are shared with TRBD1. The junction had 7 bases not matched to a gene; V was cut back by 0 bases and J by 1 base. The CDR3 contains 18 residues. Germline V gene lookup returns CDR1 SGHNT and CDR2 YENEEA. The CDR3 DNA is TGTGCCAGCAGCTTAGATCAGGCCGGGACAGGGAACACCGGGGAGCTGTTTTTT. This sequence encodes CASSLDQAGTGNTGELFF.

This chain links TRBV4-2 with TRBJ2-7; 7 bases map to TRBD2. This CDR3 contains 19 residues. After removal of 1 base from V and 2 bases from J, the junction contained 17 bases not matched to a gene. The germline gives CDR1 LGHNA, CDR2 YNFKEQ. The CDR3 region is CASSQVQGGRGLIPYEQYF. The CDR3 region has the DNA TGTGCCAGCAGCCAAGTCCAGGGCGGGCGGGGACTAATCCCCTACGAGCAGTACTTC.

This clonotype appeared a few times. The gene calls are TRBV7-9 and TRBJ1-3; 9 bases match TRBD1. V dropped 6 bases and J dropped 2; count of bases not matched to a gene: 5. The V gene's germline CDR1 is SEHNR and CDR2 FQNEAQ (reference sequence). The CDR3 contains 15 residues. The CDR3 protein is CASSPGQGTGNTIYF. DNA for the CDR3: TGTGCCAGCAGTCCAGGACAGGGGACTGGAAACACCATATATTTT.

This rearrangement joins TRBV4-3 to TRBJ2-3; TRBD2 aligns across 8 bases. Unmatched junction bases numbered 7, after V lost 4 bases and J lost 1 base. CDR3 size: 16 residues. Germline V gives CDR1 LGHNA, CDR2 YSLEER. CDR3 nucleotides: TGCGCCAGCAGCCGGGGACGGGAGGGGCGCACAGATACGCAGTATTTT. The encoded protein is CASSRGREGRTDTQYF.

There are a few counts of this clonotype. The chain couples TRBV12-3 or TRBV12-4 to TRBJ1-2; D is perhaps TRBD1 (5 bases). Between the trimmed V and J ends, which lost 5 bases and 4 bases, there was a span of 17 bases. The CDR3 runs 15 residues. The CDR3 DNA reads as TGTGCCAGCAGTCCGGGGACGCTTGCTCTCTATGGCTACACCTTC. Translated, it gives CASSPGTLALYGYTF.

V is TRBV20-1 and J is TRBJ1-4; 9 bases fit TRBD1. The CDR3 has 14 amino acids. CDR1 is DFQATT, CDR2 SNEGSKA, per germline (reference sequence). The V gene end was trimmed by 5 bases and the J gene end by 4 bases; junction bases not matched to a gene: 5. CDR3 DNA: TGCAGTGCTTGGGGACAGGGTTTTAATGAAAAACTGTTTTTT. Amino acids: CSAWGQGFNEKLFF.

This clonotype occurred many times. The J gene is TRBJ2-2, the V gene TRBV5-5; D possibly corresponds to TRBD2 (5 bases). CDR1 and CDR2 from the germline V gene are SGHKS and YYEKEE (reference sequence). Trimming stripped 5 bases from V and 1 base from J, with 12 bases between. CDR3 length: 15 residues. The CDR3 DNA sequence: TGTGCCAGCAGTGGAGGTCGGGGGAACACCGGGGAGCTGTTTTTT. It yields the protein CASSGGRGNTGELFF.